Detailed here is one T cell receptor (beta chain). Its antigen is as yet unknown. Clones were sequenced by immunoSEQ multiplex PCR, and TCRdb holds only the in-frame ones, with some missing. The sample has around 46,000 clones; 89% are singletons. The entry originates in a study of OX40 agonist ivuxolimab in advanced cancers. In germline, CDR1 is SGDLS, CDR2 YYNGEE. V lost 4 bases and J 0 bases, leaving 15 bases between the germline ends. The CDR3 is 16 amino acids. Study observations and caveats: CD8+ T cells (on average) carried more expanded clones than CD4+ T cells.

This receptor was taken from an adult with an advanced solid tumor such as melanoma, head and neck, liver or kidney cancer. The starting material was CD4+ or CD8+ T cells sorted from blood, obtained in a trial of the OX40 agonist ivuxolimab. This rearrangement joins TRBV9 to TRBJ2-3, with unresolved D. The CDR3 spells CASSSARSASTDTQYF. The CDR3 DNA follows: TGTGCCAGCAGCTCAGCCCGGTCGGCTAGCACAGATACGCAGTATTTT.